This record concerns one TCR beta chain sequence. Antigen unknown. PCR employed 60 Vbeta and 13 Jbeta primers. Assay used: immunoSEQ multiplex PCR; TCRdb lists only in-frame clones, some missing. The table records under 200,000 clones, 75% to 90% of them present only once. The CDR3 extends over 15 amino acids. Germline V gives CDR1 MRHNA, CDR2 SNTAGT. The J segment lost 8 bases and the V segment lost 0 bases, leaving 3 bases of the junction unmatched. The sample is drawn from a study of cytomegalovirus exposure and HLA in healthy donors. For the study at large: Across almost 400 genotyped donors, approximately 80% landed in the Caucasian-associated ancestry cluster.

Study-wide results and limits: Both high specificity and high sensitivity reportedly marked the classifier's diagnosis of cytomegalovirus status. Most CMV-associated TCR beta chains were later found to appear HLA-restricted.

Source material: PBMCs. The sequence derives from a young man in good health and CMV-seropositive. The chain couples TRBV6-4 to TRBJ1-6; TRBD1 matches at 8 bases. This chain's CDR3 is CASSDSETGDSPLHF. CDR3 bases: TGTGCCAGCAGTGACTCAGAGACAGGGGATTCACCCCTCCACTTT.